The 27 T cell receptor beta chains reported below all come from one sample, sequenced in a study of blood T cell repertoires in COVID-19. TCRdb's copy holds only in-frame clones and misses some; the assay was immunoSEQ multiplex PCR. Of about 290,000 clones in the sample, under 90% were seen once. Sequences were obtained from PBMCs or T cells enriched from blood (not recorded which). Every receptor here comes from a woman between 40 and 50 years old who had recovered from COVID-19.

The chain couples TRBV10-3 to TRBJ2-7; 7 nucleotides agree with TRBD1. V dropped 8 bases and J dropped 6; count of bases not matched to a gene: 16. The CDR3 runs 15 residues. Per the germline V gene, CDR1 is ENHRY and CDR2 is SYGVKD. CDR3 region: CAIADRVSPSTEQYF. In DNA, the CDR3 is TGTGCCATCGCCGACAGGGTGTCCCCATCCACCGAGCAGTACTTC.

The rearrangement joins TRBV5-5 to TRBJ1-1, with 8 bases identical to TRBD1. The CDR3 sequence is 16 residues long. Looked up from germline, CDR1 is SGHKS and CDR2 is YYEKEE (reference sequence). J gave up 6 bases and V 3 bases, and 13 bases lay outside the gene matches. CDR3: CASSSRWTGSKSEAFF. In DNA form, the CDR3 reads TGTGCCAGCAGCTCTCGCTGGACAGGGAGTAAGTCTGAAGCTTTCTTT.

J is TRBJ1-2 and V is TRBV4-1; TRBD1 aligns across 7 bases. The germline V gene encodes CDR1 MGHRA and CDR2 YSYEKL. The V segment lost 3 bases and the J segment 4 bases; nucleotides outside the gene matches: 8. This CDR3 has 15 amino acids. Here the CDR3 reads CASSQAGTAVYGYTF. Here the CDR3 DNA reads TGCGCCAGCAGCCAGGCGGGGACAGCAGTCTATGGCTACACCTTC.

V usage is TRBV11-2 and J usage is TRBJ2-1, with no clear D. The CDR3 covers 12 residues. V was trimmed by 5 bases and J by 10 bases, leaving 12 bases between them. Germline assignment: CDR1 SGHAT and CDR2 FQNNGV. The CDR3 loop is CASSLLRLEQFF. CDR3 DNA: TGTGCCAGCAGCCTCCTTAGATTGGAGCAGTTCTTC.

The chain is built from TRBV6-4 and TRBJ2-2; 10 nucleotides align to TRBD1. The CDR3 has 15 residues. Germline CDR1 and CDR2: MRHNA and SNTAGT. J gave up 6 bases and V 0 bases, and 1 base lay outside the gene matches. The CDR3 DNA sequence: TGTGCCAGCAGTGACTCGGACAGGGGGGCCGGGGAGCTGTTTTTT. Its translation: CASSDSDRGAGELFF.

The gene calls are TRBV3-1 (or the pseudogene TRBV3-2) and TRBJ2-7; TRBD2 matches at 8 bases. CDR3 length: 15 amino acids. V dropped 4 bases and J dropped 2; count of bases not matched to a gene: 7. Germline V gene sequence: CDR1 LGHDT, CDR2 YNNKEL (reference sequence). DNA of the CDR3: TGTGCCAGCAGCCCAATTCCGGGGGGGGCCTACGAGCAGTACTTC. It codes for CASSPIPGGAYEQYF.

The rearrangement joins TRBV14 to TRBJ1-2; no reliable D call. V was cut by 2 bases and J by 3 bases, with 10 bases left in between. The CDR3 is 14 amino acids. Germline V CDR1 and CDR2: SGHDN, FVKESK. Here the CDR3 reads CASSQRNSDYGYTF. CDR3 in DNA: TGTGCCAGCAGCCAAAGGAACAGTGACTATGGCTACACCTTC.

This chain uses TRBV27 with TRBJ1-2, with unresolved D. Looked up from germline, CDR1 is MNHEY and CDR2 is SMNVEV (reference sequence). V was pared by 4 bases and J by 3 bases, with 15 bases between. This CDR3 is 15 amino acids long. CDR3 DNA sequence: TGTGCCAGCAGTTCGCAGGCCGCCCCTTACTATGGCTACACCTTC. It is translated as CASSSQAAPYYGYTF.

This clone is a singleton in its sample. V and J are TRBV4-1 and TRBJ1-6, with 9 bases lining up with TRBD1. The junction had 8 bases not matched to a gene; V was cut back by 4 bases and J by 7 bases. Germline V lookup: CDR1 MGHRA, CDR2 YSYEKL. The CDR3 is made up of 16 amino acids. This CDR3 reads CASSPGQGPVNSPLHF. CDR3 in DNA: TGCGCCAGCAGCCCGGGACAGGGACCGGTAAATTCACCCCTCCACTTT.

The genes are TRBV5-4 and TRBJ1-2, with unresolved D. The CDR3 is 13 amino acids. The germline V gene encodes CDR1 SGHNT and CDR2 YYREEE (reference sequence). The ends were cut back, 0 bases at V and 5 bases at J, with 8 bases in the middle. CDR3 bases: TGTGCCAGCAGCTTGGAACCCGGTTATGGCTACACCTTC. Residues: CASSLEPGYGYTF.

The genes are TRBV19 and TRBJ2-1; 9 bases align to TRBD2. The CDR3 is 15 amino acids. Germline CDR1 and CDR2: LNHDA and SQIVND (reference sequence). With V trimmed by 5 bases and J by 5 bases, 7 bases remained unmatched. CDR3 sequence reads: CASSVLTSGDNEQFF. CDR3 DNA: TGTGCCAGTAGTGTCCTGACTAGCGGAGACAATGAGCAGTTCTTC.

As DNA, the CDR3 is TGTGCCAGCAGTCCCCTCCGACAGGGAGGATTCTCTGGGGCCAACGTCCTGACTTTC. As protein: CASSPLRQGGFSGANVLTF. This chain links TRBV27 with TRBJ2-6, with a weak D call TRBD1 (7 bases). The V end lost 5 bases, the J end lost 0 bases, and 20 bases lay between the germline ends. The CDR3 is 19 amino acids. Germline CDR1 MNHEY, CDR2 SMNVEV (reference sequence).

This chain joins TRBV5-4 and TRBJ1-6; 7 bases agree with TRBD1. The CDR3 covers 14 residues. J was trimmed by 5 bases and V by 5 bases; bases with no gene match: 4. CDR1 SGHNT and CDR2 YYREEE come from the germline V gene (reference sequence). CDR3 coding DNA: TGTGCCAGCAGACGGGACAGAAATAATTCACCCCTCCACTTT. Amino acids: CASRRDRNNSPLHF.

This clone was observed a few times. The chain couples TRBV11-2 to TRBJ2-2; 8 nucleotides line up with TRBD2. Germline lookup yields CDR1 SGHAT and CDR2 FQNNGV. The ends lost 3 bases at V and 7 bases at J; junction bases unmatched: 4. The length of the CDR3 is 14 residues. CDR3 sequence reads: CASSLGLVGGELFF. CDR3 nucleotide sequence: TGTGCCAGCAGCTTGGGACTAGTAGGCGGGGAGCTGTTTTTT.

J is TRBJ2-7 and V is TRBV10-3; the D gene is possibly TRBD2 (6 bases). Per germline, CDR1 ENHRY and CDR2 SYGVKD. The CDR3 totals 13 residues. V was clipped by 2 bases and J by 4 bases, with 9 bases between them. The CDR3 DNA sequence: TGTGCCATCAGTGAGGGCGGGGTTTACGAGCAGTACTTC. Translation gives CAISEGGVYEQYF.

The chain is built from TRBV5-5 and TRBJ2-3; 9 nucleotides line up with TRBD2. After removal of 4 bases from V and 5 bases from J, the junction contained 11 bases not matched to a gene. Germline CDR1 and CDR2: SGHKS and YYEKEE (reference sequence). The CDR3 length is 16 residues. CDR3 DNA sequence: TGTGCCAGCAGCGGGGGAAGCGGGGGGCGAGGAGATACGCAGTATTTT. Amino acids: CASSGGSGGRGDTQYF. Filled out from reference TRBV5-5 and TRBJ2-3, the complete variable domain reads DAGVTQSPTHLIKTRGQQVTLRCSPISGHKSVSWYQQVLGQGPQFIFQYYEKEERGRGNFPDRFSARQFPNYSSELNVNALLLGDSALYLCASSGGSGGRGDTQYFGPGTRLTVL.

The V call is TRBV11-3, the J call TRBJ2-1, with 8 bases lining up with TRBD2. Germline CDR1 is SGHNT and CDR2 is YENEEA. The junction had 5 bases not matched to a gene; V was cut back by 0 bases and J by 10 bases. This CDR3 contains 14 residues. The CDR3 region is CASSLDVAGNEQFF. CDR3 bases: TGTGCCAGCAGCTTAGACGTAGCGGGAAACGAGCAGTTCTTC.

This clone came up once. The chain has TRBV2 and TRBJ1-1, with D hard to call. Germline V lookup: CDR1 SNHLY, CDR2 FYNNEI. There are 14 residues in the CDR3. V lost 6 bases and J 6 bases, leaving 17 bases between the germline ends. CDR3 amino acids: CASSGPTLGAEAFF. In DNA, the CDR3 is TGTGCCAGCAGCGGGCCGACTCTGGGAGCTGAAGCTTTCTTT.

This clone was found once. The chain employs TRBV25-1 and TRBJ2-3; weak D call: TRBD1 (6 bases). The CDR3 covers 13 residues. V shed 6 bases and J shed 5 bases, with 12 bases lying between them. Per the germline V gene, CDR1 is MGHDK and CDR2 is SYGVNS. The CDR3 DNA sequence: TGTGCCAGCAGAAGGACAGTGGAAGATACGCAGTATTTT. It is translated as CASRRTVEDTQYF.

The J gene is TRBJ1-1, the V gene TRBV14; possibly TRBD1 for D (5 bases). V was shortened by 0 bases and J by 1 base, with 12 bases between the two germline ends. The CDR3 loop spans 16 amino acids. Germline CDR1 is SGHDN and CDR2 is FVKESK. This chain's CDR3 is CASSQEVVTANTEAFF. Written as DNA, the CDR3 is TGTGCCAGCAGCCAAGAAGTCGTGACAGCGAACACTGAAGCTTTCTTT.

The V and J genes are TRBV5-6 and TRBJ2-3; 7 bases are a match to TRBD1. The germline CDR1 and CDR2 sequences are SGHDT and YYEEEE. With 1 base clipped from V and 5 bases from J, the junction kept 10 bases outside the gene matches. CDR3 length: 16 amino acids. CDR3 protein: CASSLWGQPPGDTQYF. For the CDR3, the DNA is TGTGCCAGCAGCTTGTGGGGACAGCCCCCGGGAGATACGCAGTATTTT.

The chain recombines TRBV19 with TRBJ2-2, with 7 bases lining up with TRBD1. Per germline, CDR1 LNHDA and CDR2 SQIVND (reference sequence). There are 17 residues in the CDR3. Trimming took 3 bases from V and 3 from J; bases not matched to a gene: 10. The CDR3 loop is CASSILKGALDTGELFF. The CDR3 bases are TGTGCCAGTAGTATCCTGAAGGGGGCGCTGGACACCGGGGAGCTGTTTTTT.

The chain couples TRBV10-3 to TRBJ2-7; 10 nucleotides match TRBD1. V gave up 3 bases and J gave up 4 bases; unmatched junction bases: 9. Germline CDR1 and CDR2: ENHRY and SYGVKD. The CDR3 is made up of 16 amino acids. CDR3 sequence (DNA): TGTGCCATCAGTGAAGGTTTGACAGGGGGCAAATACGAGCAGTACTTC. Protein sequence: CAISEGLTGGKYEQYF.

V usage is TRBV2 and J usage is TRBJ1-5, with 11 bases lining up with TRBD1. The CDR3 length is 15 residues. CDR1 SNHLY and CDR2 FYNNEI come from the germline V gene. The V and J ends lost 2 bases and 7 bases, in that order; junction bases with no gene match: 4. In DNA, the CDR3 is TGTGCCAGCAGTGAAACGGGACAGGGGGACCAGCCCCAGCATTTT. This translates into CASSETGQGDQPQHF.

The chain uses TRBV6-5 and TRBJ1-4; TRBD1 matches at 11 bases. CDR1 and CDR2 from the germline V gene are MNHEY and SVGAGI. After removal of 6 bases from V and 13 bases from J, the junction contained 10 bases not matched to a gene. This CDR3 is built from 14 residues. In nucleotides, the CDR3 is TGTGCCAGCAGGAGGACAGGGGGCGCCTGGCTACTGTTTTTT. It translates to CASRRTGGAWLLFF.

The V gene is TRBV5-1, the J gene TRBJ1-5; TRBD1 aligns across 12 bases. The germline V gene encodes CDR1 SGHRS and CDR2 YFSETQ. This CDR3 has 17 amino acids. J was trimmed by 2 bases and V by 4 bases; bases with no gene match: 7. In DNA form, the CDR3 reads TGCGCCAGCAGCGCGGGGACAGGGGGCATTGGCAATCAGCCCCAGCATTTT. Translating it yields CASSAGTGGIGNQPQHF.

This sequence joins TRBV2 and TRBJ1-2, with D tentatively TRBD1 (6 bases). The V end was cut by 6 bases, the J end by 5 bases, with 13 bases between. The V gene's germline CDR1 is SNHLY and CDR2 FYNNEI. The CDR3 is 13 residues long. The CDR3 coding sequence is TGTGCCAGCAGAAAGGACAGCCGATATGGCTACACCTTC. Translated: CASRKDSRYGYTF.